The rows below give T cell receptor beta chains drawn from one sample of a study of blood T cell dynamics during melanoma immunotherapy. Clones were read by immunoSEQ multiplex PCR, and TCRdb kept only the in-frame ones, dropping some. The data hold a few thousand clones, with 70% to 90% observed a single time. Sample: blood, taken from a patient treated with checkpoint blockade. The source is a human donor with melanoma. Each CDR3 is given with its conserved first and last residue. A D gene is named only where the DNA matches it firmly. Rows give clone size only sometimes, using once, few, many, or a class for an expanded clone.

len,abundance,d_gene,j_gene,v_gene,CDR3aa,CDR3nt
15,-,-,TRBJ2-1,TRBV9,CASSVDSLRGNEQFF,TGTGCCAGCAGCGTAGACTCTCTTAGAGGCAATGAGCAGTTCTTC
14,-,-,TRBJ2-1,TRBV10-3,CAIKDKTGRDEQFF,TGTGCCATCAAGGACAAAACAGGGAGGGATGAGCAGTTCTTC
13,-,-,TRBJ1-1,TRBV18,CASSGGQNTEAFF,TGTGCCAGCTCAGGGGGCCAAAACACTGAAGCTTTCTTT
14,-,-,TRBJ1-4,TRBV5-1,CASSSGQGLEKLFF,TGCGCCAGCAGCTCGGGGCAGGGGCTTGAAAAACTGTTTTTT
14,few,-,TRBJ1-1,TRBV28,CASSLTMGDTEAFF,TGTGCCAGCTCCTTGACCATGGGGGACACTGAAGCTTTCTTT
14,-,TRBD2,TRBJ2-5,TRBV5-1,CASSLAGGQETQYF,TGCGCCAGCAGCTTGGCGGGGGGCCAAGAGACCCAGTACTTC
13,once,-,TRBJ2-7,TRBV4-2,CASSPVEGYEQYF,TGTGCCAGCAGCCCCGTGGAGGGCTACGAGCAGTACTTC
16,-,-,TRBJ2-5,TRBV11-1,CASSSRAAKYQETQYF,TGTGCCAGCAGTAGTCGGGCGGCCAAGTACCAAGAGACCCAGTACTTC
15,few,TRBD2,TRBJ2-7,TRBV11-2,CASSLEPSGMGEQYF,TGTGCCAGCAGCTTAGAACCTAGCGGGATGGGAGAGCAGTACTTC
16,-,TRBD2,TRBJ2-3,TRBV7-2,CASSLGGRAGTDTQYF,TGTGCCAGCAGCTTAGGCGGGAGGGCCGGGACAGATACGCAGTATTTT
15,-,-,TRBJ1-2,TRBV28,CASSGAAGTEYGYTF,TGTGCCAGCAGTGGAGCGGCGGGAACGGAATATGGCTACACCTTC
14,-,TRBD1,TRBJ1-5,TRBV7-6,CASSRTGNDQPQHF,TGTGCCAGCAGCCGGACAGGGAACGATCAGCCCCAGCATTTT
13,few,-,TRBJ1-2,TRBV28,CASSSGTPGGYTF,TGTGCCAGCAGTTCGGGGACGCCGGGGGGCTACACCTTC
15,-,TRBD1,TRBJ1-5,TRBV19,CASSIRGGHNQPQHF,TGTGCCAGTAGTATCAGGGGGGGCCACAATCAGCCCCAGCATTTT
17,-,TRBD2,TRBJ2-2,TRBV5-1,CASSLALAGSNTGELFF,TGCGCCAGCAGCTTGGCTCTAGCGGGCTCGAACACCGGGGAGCTGTTTTTT
13,-,-,TRBJ2-7,TRBV7-8,CASSRRVDREQYF,TGTGCCAGCAGCCGCAGGGTCGATCGCGAGCAGTACTTC
15,-,-,TRBJ1-2,TRBV18,CASSPTGPANYGYTF,TGTGCCAGCTCACCAACTGGGCCCGCTAACTATGGCTACACCTTC
13,-,-,TRBJ2-1,TRBV6-1,CASNREPYNEQFF,TGTGCCAGCAACCGGGAGCCATACAATGAGCAGTTCTTC
15,-,TRBD1,TRBJ2-7,TRBV6-1,CASSQGTGRLYEQYF,TGTGCCAGCAGTCAGGGGACAGGTCGTTTGTACGAGCAGTACTTC
13,-,-,TRBJ2-3,TRBV7-9,CASSPGGPDTQYF,TGTGCCAGCAGCCCCGGTGGGCCAGATACGCAGTATTTT
15,-,TRBD2,TRBJ2-1,TRBV15,CATSRDSVRGDEQFF,TGTGCCACCAGCAGAGATTCTGTCCGGGGGGATGAGCAGTTCTTC
19,-,TRBD2,TRBJ2-7,TRBV11-3,CASSFTGTSGGKGNYEQYF,TGTGCCAGCAGCTTTACCGGGACTAGCGGGGGCAAAGGGAACTACGAGCAGTACTTC